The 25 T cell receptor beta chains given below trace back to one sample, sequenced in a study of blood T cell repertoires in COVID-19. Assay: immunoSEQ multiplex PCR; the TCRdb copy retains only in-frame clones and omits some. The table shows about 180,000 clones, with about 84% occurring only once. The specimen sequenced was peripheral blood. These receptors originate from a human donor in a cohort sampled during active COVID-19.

CDR3 coding DNA: TGTGCCACCAGCATTCAGGACTCCCTTCAAGAAGCTTTCTTT. This gives the protein CATSIQDSLQEAFF. The chain has TRBV15 and TRBJ1-1; no definite D call. CDR1 is LNHNV and CDR2 is YYDKDF in the germline V gene (reference sequence). V lost 4 bases and J lost 8, with 17 bases in between. This CDR3 has 14 residues.

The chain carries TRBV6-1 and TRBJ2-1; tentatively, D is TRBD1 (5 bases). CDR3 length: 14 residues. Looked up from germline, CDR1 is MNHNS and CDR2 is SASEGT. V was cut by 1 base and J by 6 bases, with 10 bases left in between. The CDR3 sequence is CASSEGEGVNEQFF. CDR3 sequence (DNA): TGTGCCAGCAGTGAAGGTGAAGGGGTCAATGAGCAGTTCTTC.

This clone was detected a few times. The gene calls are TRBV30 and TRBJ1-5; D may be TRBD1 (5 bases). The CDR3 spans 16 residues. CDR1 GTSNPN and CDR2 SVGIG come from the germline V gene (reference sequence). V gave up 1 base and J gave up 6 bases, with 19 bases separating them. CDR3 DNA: TGTGCCTGGAGTGCCTCCTGGGGGGATAAAGGTCAGCCCCAGCATTTT. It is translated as CAWSASWGDKGQPQHF.

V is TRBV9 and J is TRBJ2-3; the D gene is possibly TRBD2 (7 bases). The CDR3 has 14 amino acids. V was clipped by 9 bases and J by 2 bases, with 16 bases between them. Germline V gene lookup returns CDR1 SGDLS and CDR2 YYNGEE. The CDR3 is CATGGGGSTDTQYF. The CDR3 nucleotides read TGTGCCACCGGTGGGGGGGGCTCCACAGATACGCAGTATTTT.

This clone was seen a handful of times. The CDR3 DNA reads as TGTGCCAGCAGCTTCTCGTGGACTTCTCATGGCTACACCTTC. The encoded protein is CASSFSWTSHGYTF. V is TRBV11-2 and J is TRBJ1-2, with unresolved D. CDR1 is SGHAT, CDR2 FQNNGV, per germline. There are 14 residues in the CDR3. The V and J ends lost 3 bases and 6 bases respectively, with 14 bases between them.

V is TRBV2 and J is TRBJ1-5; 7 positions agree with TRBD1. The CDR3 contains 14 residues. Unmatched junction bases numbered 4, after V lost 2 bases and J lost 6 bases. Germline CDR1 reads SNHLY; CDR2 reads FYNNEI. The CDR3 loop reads CASSEIGQVQPQHF. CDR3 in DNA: TGTGCCAGCAGTGAAATCGGACAGGTTCAGCCCCAGCATTTT.

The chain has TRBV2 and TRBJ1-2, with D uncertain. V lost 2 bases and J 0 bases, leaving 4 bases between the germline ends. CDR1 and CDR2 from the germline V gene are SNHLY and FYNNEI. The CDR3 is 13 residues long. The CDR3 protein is CASSERSNYGYTF. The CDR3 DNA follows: TGTGCCAGCAGTGAACGGTCTAACTATGGCTACACCTTC.

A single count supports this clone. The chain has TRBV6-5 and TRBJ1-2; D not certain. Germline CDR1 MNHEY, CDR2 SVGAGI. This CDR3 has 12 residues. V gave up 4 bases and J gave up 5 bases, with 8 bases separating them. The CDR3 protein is CASSLDRYGYTF. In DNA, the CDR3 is TGTGCCAGCAGTTTAGATCGATATGGCTACACCTTC.

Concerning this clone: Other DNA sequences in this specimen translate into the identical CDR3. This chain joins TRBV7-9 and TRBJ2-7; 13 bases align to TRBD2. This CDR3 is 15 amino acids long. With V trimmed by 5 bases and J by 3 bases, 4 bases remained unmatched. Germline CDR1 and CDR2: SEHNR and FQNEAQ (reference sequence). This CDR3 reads CASSPRTSGGYEQYF. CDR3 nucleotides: TGTGCCAGCAGCCCCAGGACTAGCGGGGGCTACGAGCAGTACTTC.

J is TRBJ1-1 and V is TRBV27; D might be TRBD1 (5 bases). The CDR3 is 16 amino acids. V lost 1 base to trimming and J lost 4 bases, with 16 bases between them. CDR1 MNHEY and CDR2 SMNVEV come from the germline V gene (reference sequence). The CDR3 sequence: CASSLLGSNGGTEAFF. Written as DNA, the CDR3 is TGTGCCAGCAGTTTATTGGGGTCAAACGGGGGCACTGAAGCTTTCTTT.

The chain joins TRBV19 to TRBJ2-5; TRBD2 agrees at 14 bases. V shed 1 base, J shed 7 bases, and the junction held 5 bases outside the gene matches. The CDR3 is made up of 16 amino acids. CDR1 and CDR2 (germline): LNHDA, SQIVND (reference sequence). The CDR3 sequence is CASSIAGTSGGGTQYF. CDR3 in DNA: TGTGCCAGTAGTATAGCCGGGACTAGCGGGGGTGGGACCCAGTACTTC. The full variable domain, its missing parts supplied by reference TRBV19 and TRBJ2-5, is DGGITQSPKYLFRKEGQNVTLSCEQNLNHDAMYWYRQDPGQGLRLIYYSQIVNDFQKGDIAEGYSVSREKKESFPLTVTSAQKNPTAFYLCASSIAGTSGGGTQYFGPGTRLLVL.

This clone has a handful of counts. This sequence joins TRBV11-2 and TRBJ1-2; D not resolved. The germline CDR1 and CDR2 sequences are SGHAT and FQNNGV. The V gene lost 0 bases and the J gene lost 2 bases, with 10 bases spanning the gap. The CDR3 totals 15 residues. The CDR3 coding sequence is TGTGCCAGCAGCTTAGATCCGGGGAGGAACTATGGCTACACCTTC. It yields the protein CASSLDPGRNYGYTF.

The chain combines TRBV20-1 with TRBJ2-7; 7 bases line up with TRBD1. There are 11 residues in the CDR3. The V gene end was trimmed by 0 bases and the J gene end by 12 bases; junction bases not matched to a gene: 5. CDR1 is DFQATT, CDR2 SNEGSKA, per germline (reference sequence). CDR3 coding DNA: TGCAGTGCTAGAGATCGACAGGGTTCGTACTTC. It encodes CSARDRQGSYF.

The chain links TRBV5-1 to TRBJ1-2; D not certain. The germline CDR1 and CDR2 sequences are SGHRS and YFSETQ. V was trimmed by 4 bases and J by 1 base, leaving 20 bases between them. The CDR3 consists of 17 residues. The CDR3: CASSKEVWELSNYGYTF. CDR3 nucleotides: TGCGCCAGCAGCAAGGAGGTCTGGGAACTTAGTAACTATGGCTACACCTTC. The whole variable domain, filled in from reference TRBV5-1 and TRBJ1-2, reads KAGVTQTPRYLIKTRGQQVTLSCSPISGHRSVSWYQQTPGQGLQFLFEYFSETQRNKGNFPGRFSGRQFSNSRSEMNVSTLELGDSALYLCASSKEVWELSNYGYTFGSGTRLTVV.

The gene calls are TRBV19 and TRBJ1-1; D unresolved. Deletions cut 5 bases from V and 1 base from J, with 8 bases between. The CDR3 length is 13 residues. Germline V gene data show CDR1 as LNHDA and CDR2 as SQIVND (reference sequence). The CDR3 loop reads CASSVSWNTEAFF. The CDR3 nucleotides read TGTGCCAGTAGTGTGTCGTGGAACACTGAAGCTTTCTTT.

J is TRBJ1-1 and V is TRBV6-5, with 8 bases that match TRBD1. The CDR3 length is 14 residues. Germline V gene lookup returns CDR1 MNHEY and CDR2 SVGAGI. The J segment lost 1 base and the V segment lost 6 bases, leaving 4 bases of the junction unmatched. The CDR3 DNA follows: TGTGCCAGCAGGAGGACAGGGTCGAACACTGAAGCTTTCTTT. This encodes CASRRTGSNTEAFF.

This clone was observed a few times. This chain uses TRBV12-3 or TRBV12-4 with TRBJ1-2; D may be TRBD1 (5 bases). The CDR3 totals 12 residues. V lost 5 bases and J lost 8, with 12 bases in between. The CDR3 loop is CASSLGHLGYTF. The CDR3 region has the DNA TGTGCCAGCAGTCTCGGACATTTGGGCTACACCTTC.

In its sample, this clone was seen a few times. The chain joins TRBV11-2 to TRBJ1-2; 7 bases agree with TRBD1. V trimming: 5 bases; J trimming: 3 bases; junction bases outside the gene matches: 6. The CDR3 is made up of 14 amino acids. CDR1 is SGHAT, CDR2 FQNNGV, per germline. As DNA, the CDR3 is TGTGCCAGCAGCGACCCCGGGACAGACTATGGCTACACCTTC. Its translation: CASSDPGTDYGYTF.

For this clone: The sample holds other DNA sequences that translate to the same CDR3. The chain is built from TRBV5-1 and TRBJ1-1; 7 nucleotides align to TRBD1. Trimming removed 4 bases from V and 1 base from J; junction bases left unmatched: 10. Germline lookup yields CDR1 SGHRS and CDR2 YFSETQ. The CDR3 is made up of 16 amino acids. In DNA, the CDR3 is TGCGCCAGCAGCGGTCGGGCAGGGGGGCGGAACACTGAAGCTTTCTTT. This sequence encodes CASSGRAGGRNTEAFF.

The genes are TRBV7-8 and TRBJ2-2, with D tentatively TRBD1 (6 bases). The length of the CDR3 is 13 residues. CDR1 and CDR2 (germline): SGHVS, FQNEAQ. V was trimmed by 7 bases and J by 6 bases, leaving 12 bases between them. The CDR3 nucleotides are TGTGCCAGCAACCCACAGGGCGCCGGGGAGCTGTTTTTT. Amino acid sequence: CASNPQGAGELFF.

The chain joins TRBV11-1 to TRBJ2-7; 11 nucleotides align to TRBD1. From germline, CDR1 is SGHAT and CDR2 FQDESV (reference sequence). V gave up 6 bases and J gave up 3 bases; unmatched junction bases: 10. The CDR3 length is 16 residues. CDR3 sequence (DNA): TGTGCCAGCAGTAACTCGGGACAGGGGGGAAACTACGAGCAGTACTTC. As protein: CASSNSGQGGNYEQYF.

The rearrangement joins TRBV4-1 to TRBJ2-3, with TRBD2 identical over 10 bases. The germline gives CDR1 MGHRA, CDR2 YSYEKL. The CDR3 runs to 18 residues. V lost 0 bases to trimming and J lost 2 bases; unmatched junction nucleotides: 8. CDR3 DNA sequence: TGCGCCAGCAGCCAAGATTGGAGCGGGGGGGCGGTCACAGATACGCAGTATTTT. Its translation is CASSQDWSGGAVTDTQYF.

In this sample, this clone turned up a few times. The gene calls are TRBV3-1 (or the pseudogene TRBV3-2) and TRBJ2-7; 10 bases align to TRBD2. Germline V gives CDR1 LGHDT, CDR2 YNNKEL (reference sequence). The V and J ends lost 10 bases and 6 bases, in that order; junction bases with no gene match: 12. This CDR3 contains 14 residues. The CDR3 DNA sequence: TGTGCCATACCCAGATTACTAGCGGGGCCCGAGCAGTACTTC. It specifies CAIPRLLAGPEQYF.

CDR3: CASSSQGAYNEQFF. The CDR3 nucleotides read TGCGCCAGCAGCAGTCAGGGGGCCTACAATGAGCAGTTCTTC. The chain combines TRBV5-1 with TRBJ2-1, with TRBD1 matching over 7 bases. CDR3 length: 14 residues. Trimming removed 4 bases from V and 2 bases from J; junction bases left unmatched: 3. Germline loops: CDR1 SGHRS, CDR2 YFSETQ.

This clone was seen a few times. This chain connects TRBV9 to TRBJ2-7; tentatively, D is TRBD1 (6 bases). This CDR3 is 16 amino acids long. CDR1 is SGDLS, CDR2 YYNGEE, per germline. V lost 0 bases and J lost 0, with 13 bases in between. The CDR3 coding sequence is TGTGCCAGCAGCGTAGCTGGACAGACCAGCTCCTACGAGCAGTACTTC. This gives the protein CASSVAGQTSSYEQYF.